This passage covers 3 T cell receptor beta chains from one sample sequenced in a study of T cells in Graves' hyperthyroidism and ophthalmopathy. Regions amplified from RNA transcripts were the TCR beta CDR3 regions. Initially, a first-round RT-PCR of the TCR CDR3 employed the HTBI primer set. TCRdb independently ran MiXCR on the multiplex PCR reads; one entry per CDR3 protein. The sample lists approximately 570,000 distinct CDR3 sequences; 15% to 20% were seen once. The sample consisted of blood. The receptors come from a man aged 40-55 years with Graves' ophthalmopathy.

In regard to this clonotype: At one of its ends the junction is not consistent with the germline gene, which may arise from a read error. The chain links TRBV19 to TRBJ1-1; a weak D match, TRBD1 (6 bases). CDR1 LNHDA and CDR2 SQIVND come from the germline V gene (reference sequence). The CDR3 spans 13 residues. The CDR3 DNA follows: TGTACCAGTACCAAACAGGGGAACACTGAAGCTTTCTTT. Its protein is CTSTKQGNTEAFF.

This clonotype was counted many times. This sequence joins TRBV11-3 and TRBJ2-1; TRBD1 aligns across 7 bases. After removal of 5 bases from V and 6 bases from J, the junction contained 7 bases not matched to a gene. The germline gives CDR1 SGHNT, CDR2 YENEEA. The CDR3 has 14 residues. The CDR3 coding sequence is TGTGCCAGCAGCCCCCTACAGGGGAGCAATGAGCAGTTCTTC. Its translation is CASSPLQGSNEQFF.

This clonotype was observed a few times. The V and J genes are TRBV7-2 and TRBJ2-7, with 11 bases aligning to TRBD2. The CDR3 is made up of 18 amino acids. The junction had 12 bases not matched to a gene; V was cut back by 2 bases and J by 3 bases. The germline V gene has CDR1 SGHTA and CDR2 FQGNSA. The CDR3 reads CASSLFDPLAGGLYEQYF. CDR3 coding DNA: TGTGCCAGCAGCTTATTTGATCCTCTAGCGGGAGGTCTCTACGAGCAGTACTTC.